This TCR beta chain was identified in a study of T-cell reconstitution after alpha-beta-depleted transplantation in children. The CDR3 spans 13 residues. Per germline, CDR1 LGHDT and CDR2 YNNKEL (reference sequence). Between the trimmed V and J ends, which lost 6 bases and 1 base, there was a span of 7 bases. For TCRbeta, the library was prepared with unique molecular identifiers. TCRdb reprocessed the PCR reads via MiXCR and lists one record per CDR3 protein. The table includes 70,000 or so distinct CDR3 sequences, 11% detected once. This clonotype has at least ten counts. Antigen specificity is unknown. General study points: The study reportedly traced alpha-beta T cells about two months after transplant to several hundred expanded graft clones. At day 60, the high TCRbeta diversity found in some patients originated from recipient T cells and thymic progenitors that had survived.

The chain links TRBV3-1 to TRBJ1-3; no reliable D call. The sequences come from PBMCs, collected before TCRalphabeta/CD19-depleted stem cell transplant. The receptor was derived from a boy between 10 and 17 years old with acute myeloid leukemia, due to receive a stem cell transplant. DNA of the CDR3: TGTGCCAGCAGGGCGGGATCTGGAAACACCATATATTTT. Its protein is CASRAGSGNTIYF.